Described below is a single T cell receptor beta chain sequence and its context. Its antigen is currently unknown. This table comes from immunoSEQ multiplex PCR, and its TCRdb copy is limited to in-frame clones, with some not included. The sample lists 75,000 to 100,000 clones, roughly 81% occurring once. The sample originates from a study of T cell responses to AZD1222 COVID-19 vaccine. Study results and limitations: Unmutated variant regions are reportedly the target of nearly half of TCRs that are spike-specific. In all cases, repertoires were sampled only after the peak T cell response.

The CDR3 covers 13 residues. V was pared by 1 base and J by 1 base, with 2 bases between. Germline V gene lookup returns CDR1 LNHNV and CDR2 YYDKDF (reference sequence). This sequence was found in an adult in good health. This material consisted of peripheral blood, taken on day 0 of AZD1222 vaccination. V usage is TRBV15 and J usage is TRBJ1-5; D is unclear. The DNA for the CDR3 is TGTGCCACCAGCAGAGGAAGCAATCAGCCCCAGCATTTT. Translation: CATSRGSNQPQHF. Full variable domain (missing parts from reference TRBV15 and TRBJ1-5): DAMVIQNPRYQVTQFGKPVTLSCSQTLNHNVMYWYQQKSSQAPKLLFHYYDKDFNNEADTPDNFQSRRPNTSFCFLDIRSPGLGDTAMYLCATSRGSNQPQHFGDGTRLSIL.